Here is one T cell receptor (beta chain) with its context. Authors' processing steps: From reference gene primer amplification, estimates of nucleated cell counts were derived. Assay: immunoSEQ multiplex PCR; the TCRdb copy retains only in-frame clones and omits some. That table supplies the V and J calls and clone size; D and trimming were determined from the DNA. The table shows about 94,000 clones, with about four fifths occurring only once. The data originate from a study of blood T cell repertoires in COVID-19. As for the study in general: COVID-19 samples, acute and convalescent, were from the United States, Italy and Spain. From T cells, B-cell-depleted T cells, or PBMCs came the material, which was cDNA or gDNA.

The junction had 6 bases not matched to a gene; V was cut back by 5 bases and J by 8 bases. In germline, CDR1 is SEHNR, CDR2 FQNEAQ (reference sequence). CDR3 length equals 14 residues. The sequence came from a human donor in a cohort sampled during active COVID-19. J is TRBJ1-4 and V is TRBV7-9; 9 nucleotides agree with TRBD1. Source material: peripheral blood. CDR3 nucleotides: TGTGCCAGCAGCAACACAGGGGGCGCCGAAAAACTGTTTTTT. It encodes CASSNTGGAEKLFF.